This T cell receptor (beta chain) is drawn from a study of T cells in Graves' hyperthyroidism and ophthalmopathy. Regions amplified from RNA transcripts were the TCR beta CDR3 regions. TCR CDR3 underwent first-round RT-PCR with the HTBI primer set. TCRdb re-analysed the multiplex PCR reads in MiXCR, keeping a single row per CDR3 protein. The table lists under 300,000 distinct CDR3 sequences, 20% to 30% of them singletons, with over 25% in the top ten. V lost 3 bases and J lost 5; bases outside the gene matches: 7. This CDR3 is built from 15 residues. CDR1 and CDR2 from the germline V gene are SEHNR and FQNEAQ (reference sequence). Patients aged 18 to 65 with hyperthyroidism were newly diagnosed, with duration under 2 months. This clonotype has at least ten counts.

The receptor comes from a man between 35 and 55 years old with Graves' hyperthyroidism that later progressed to Graves' ophthalmopathy. The chain joins TRBV7-9 to TRBJ1-5; 7 bases are shared with TRBD1. Sequencing used blood. CDR3 DNA sequence: TGTGCCAGCAGCTTCAGCCGGGACAGTTATCAGCCCCAGCATTTT. Encoded protein: CASSFSRDSYQPQHF.